This T cell receptor beta chain was captured by sequencing in a study of blood T cell repertoires in COVID-19. Study information: The United States, Italy and Spain supplied acute and convalescent COVID-19 samples.

Germline V lookup: CDR1 SGHTA, CDR2 FQGNSA. CDR3 length: 14 residues. Between the trimmed V and J ends, which lost 3 bases and 2 bases, there was a span of 11 bases. Authors' data handling: How many nucleated cells were present was estimated from reference gene primer amplification. Sequenced by immunoSEQ multiplex PCR; TCRdb stores in-frame clones only, minus some. That table furnishes V, J and clone size, whereas the DNA furnished D and trimming. Of hundreds of thousands of clones listed, roughly 91% are singletons. The rearrangement joins TRBV7-2 to TRBJ2-7; D call uncertain. The source is a man aged 35 to 55 with acute or convalescent COVID-19. The sequenced sample was peripheral blood. This CDR3 reads CASSLPGPTYEQYF. In nucleotides, the CDR3 is TGTGCCAGCAGCTTGCCAGGTCCTACCTACGAGCAGTACTTC.